This TCR beta chain was obtained from a study of preoperative IRX-2 immunotherapy in early breast cancer. This CDR3 spans 13 amino acids. Trimming stripped 4 bases from V and 6 bases from J, with 9 bases between. Germline loops: CDR1 KGHSH, CDR2 LQKENI. This sample's treatment: preoperative locoregional IRX-2 cytokine immunotherapy. This phase Ib study tested locoregional IRX-2 cytokine immunotherapy given before surgery. The protocol was immunoSEQ multiplex PCR, while the TCRdb copy is restricted to in-frame clones and leaves out a portion. The table has 30,000 or so clones, 82% seen once; the top ten hold approximately 3%.

This sequence was found in a human donor with breast cancer. Sample collection occurred from a patient treated with IRX-2 immunotherapy. The chain carries TRBV18 and TRBJ1-4, with D unclear. The CDR3 here is CASSQGRDEKLFF. The DNA of the CDR3 is TGTGCCAGCTCACAGGGAAGGGATGAAAAACTGTTTTTT.